This T cell receptor beta chain emerged from a study of STAT3 mutations in large granular lymphocyte leukemia. About the study: Canonical activating STAT3 mutations were detected in roughly half of the longitudinally sequenced T-LGLL patients. Study observations and caveats: At least one immunodominant TCR beta clonotype appeared in every T-cell large granular lymphocyte leukemia patient.

Using immunoSEQ multiplex PCR, the repertoire was profiled, and TCRdb retains in-frame clones only, with some absent. The repertoire includes roughly 38,000 clones, about 88% of them detected once, and 0.35% to 0.5% sits in the top ten. From germline, CDR1 is MNHEY and CDR2 SVGAGI. The CDR3 totals 14 residues. Trimming stripped 2 bases from V and 6 bases from J, with 11 bases between. This clone was found once. Its antigen is not identified. The sequencing sample was made of PBMCs. The chain employs TRBV6-5 and TRBJ1-5; D is uncertain. This TCR came from a human donor with T large granular lymphocyte leukemia. Some clones in this sample may be carry-over from other donors' samples. The DNA for the CDR3 is TGTGCCAGCAGTTACGCCCCATCGAGTCAGCCCCAGCATTTT. Protein product: CASSYAPSSQPQHF.